Described below is a single T cell receptor beta chain sequence and its context. The ends lost 4 bases at V and 0 bases at J; junction bases unmatched: 10. Germline V gene sequence: CDR1 LNHDA, CDR2 SQIVND (reference sequence). This CDR3 comprises 17 residues. The data belong to a study of blood T cell repertoires in COVID-19. For the study at large: The origin of the acute and convalescent COVID-19 samples was the United States, Italy and Spain. In each case, the material was cDNA or gDNA derived from T cells, B-cell-depleted T cells, or PBMCs.

Participants' own reports of clinical history determined their cohort assignment. Recovered status applied to Cohort 3 donors who had two consecutive negative PCRs. It also applied to those with clearance or with symptom resolution. The protocol was immunoSEQ multiplex PCR, while the TCRdb copy is restricted to in-frame clones and leaves out a portion. The sample yields 290,000 or so clones, roughly 86% seen once. The source material was PBMCs or T cells enriched from blood (not recorded which). This clonotype was obtained from a woman between 18 and 29 years old who had recovered from COVID-19. The V and J genes are TRBV19 and TRBJ1-1, with 8 bases lining up with TRBD1. CDR3 loop: CASSNDRGWFLNTEAFF. The CDR3 DNA reads as TGTGCCAGTAGTAACGACAGGGGATGGTTTTTGAACACTGAAGCTTTCTTT.